The text below deals with one T cell receptor (beta chain). This record comes from a study of T cell repertoires in aging, cancer and after chemotherapy. Germline V lookup: CDR1 SGHAT, CDR2 FQNNGV. Deletions cut 6 bases from V and 5 bases from J, with 28 bases between. The CDR3 runs to 18 residues. Multiplex touch-down PCR with TRB-A/B primers amplified rearranged V-D-J TRB sequences. TCRdb re-analysed the multiplex PCR reads in MiXCR, keeping a single row per CDR3 protein. The table shows 9,500 or so distinct CDR3 sequences, with 24% occurring only once. TCR beta rearrangements were amplified from peripheral blood genomic DNA.

This clonotype was sampled from a human donor in good health. Sequenced material: blood. The rearrangement links TRBV11-2 to TRBJ1-1, with D possibly matching TRBD1 (6 bases). This CDR3 reads CASRILHQSGGRGTEAFF. CDR3 DNA: TGTGCCAGCAGGATCCTACATCAAAGCGGGGGGCGAGGAACTGAAGCTTTCTTT.